This T cell receptor (beta chain) stems from a study of blood T cell repertoires in COVID-19. Study-wide background: Acute and convalescent COVID-19 samples came from the United States, Italy and Spain. Nucleic acid was either cDNA or gDNA, and it came from T cells, B-cell-depleted T cells, or PBMCs.

The ends were cut back, 8 bases at V and 2 bases at J, with 10 bases in the middle. Germline assignment: CDR1 MNHEY and CDR2 SMNVEV (reference sequence). This CDR3 has 12 amino acids. Sequenced by immunoSEQ multiplex PCR; TCRdb stores in-frame clones only, minus some. The sample includes 400,000 to 450,000 clones, 88% seen only once; the top ten take around 13%. This clone appeared once. V gene TRBV27 combines with J gene TRBJ2-7, with D tentatively TRBD1 (6 bases). The specimen was peripheral blood. This receptor was obtained from a woman between 50 and 59 years old with COVID-19, enrolled during active disease. The CDR3 DNA reads TGTGCCAGCGGCAGGGGCACCTACGAGCAGTACTTC. Translation: CASGRGTYEQYF.